This TCR beta chain emerged from a study of PD-1 blockade in mismatch repair-deficient tumors. Study details: Patients had about a dozen mismatch repair-deficient cancer types, all previously treated and progressing. General observations from the study: Tumor-resident clones, often undetectable pretreatment in blood, expanded then contracted after pembrolizumab.

This clone showed up just a few times. What it binds is not known. The germline V gene has CDR1 MGHDK and CDR2 SYGVNS. This CDR3 region has 14 residues. V dropped 3 bases and J dropped 7 bases, with 12 bases sitting between them. Libraries were prepared by immunoSEQ multiplex PCR; TCRdb keeps only in-frame clonotypes and omits some of them. The data show about 100,000 clones, 65% to 85% seen once. The TCR-sequenced patients were a few responders to pembrolizumab. The chain has TRBV25-1 and TRBJ1-4; possibly TRBD1 for D (5 bases). The sequencing used peripheral blood, collected about eight months after starting pembrolizumab. The receptor was isolated from an adult with mismatch repair-deficient cancer. The CDR3 bases are TGTGCCAGCAGTGATGAACAGGCAACTGAAAAACTGTTTTTT. This codes for CASSDEQATEKLFF.